This is a list of T cell receptor beta chains from one sample in a study of blood T cell repertoires in COVID-19. This table comes from immunoSEQ multiplex PCR, and its TCRdb copy is limited to in-frame clones, with some not included. The sample includes approximately 140,000 clones, 88% of them seen just once. The specimen sequenced was PBMCs or T cells enriched from blood (not recorded which). Receptor source: a woman aged 25 to 39 with acute COVID-19. CDR3s leave out the opening cysteine and the closing phenylalanine or tryptophan.

TRBV11-2 ASSHGQGRADQPQH
TRBV10-3 AISEGGQVSGNTIY
TRBV4-1 ASSQRDSYYEQY
TRBV19 ASIARHRGDSPLH
TRBV5-1 ASSPDLPTYNEQF
TRBV5-6 ASSFGPDYGYT
TRBV11-2 ASSRTPDEQF
TRBV5-4 ASSLAGTHEQY
TRBV19 ASTIQATLGNTEAF
TRBV18 ASSELTIYNSPLH
TRBV19 ASSTGQGAYEQY
TRBV10-3 AIRGTSVTDTQY
TRBV5-4 ASSLGGGNTEAF
TRBV9 ASSVGLAGNSWGYEQY
TRBV18 ASSPRLAASTGELF
TRBV28 ASSLFGFGNTIY
TRBV19 ASSIKEGSLNQPQH
TRBV5-1 ASIRTSGPYNEQF
TRBV9 ASSGREGAPNTEAF
TRBV11-3 ASRDRDTEQF
TRBV4-1 ASSQTGTSGREQF
TRBV27 ASSWRDANNEQF
TRBV29-1 SARFNEKLF
TRBV5-1 ASSPSTGGGEKLF
TRBV13 ASSYNTGAYEGKLF
TRBV9 ASSVGPGGSTDTQY
TRBV6-2/TRBV6-3 ASSYVLVRLAGYGYEQY
TRBV6-5 ASSYAGRNSPLH
TRBV7-3 ASSSQGGTEAF
TRBV27 ASSPTGVYRFGTEAF
TRBV2 ASRTTGGSAGYT
TRBV24-1 ATSRNNPYNEQF
TRBV28 ASSSSKREGSYEQY
TRBV2 ASGTANTGELF
TRBV18 ASSPQQGAGGYT
TRBV6-5 ASHGTGRGVSPLH
TRBV6-5 ASSQDRAVETQY
TRBV27 ASSLAESYEQY
TRBV6-5 ASRLAVAKNIQY
TRBV19 ASSRGSGNTIY
TRBV20-1 SASAITNYGYT
TRBV7-2 ASSLGPLAGEYNEQF
TRBV24-1 ATSAGSGRARFNEQF
TRBV11-3 ASSTGTGGVTGELF
TRBV30 AWRGAAELSYEQY
TRBV5-1 ASSIGQGPPPGEQY
TRBV7-6 ASSLDPGAQDYGYT
TRBV19 ASRDRGTDTQY
TRBV18 ASSPTGQETQY
TRBV3-1/TRBV3-2 ASSHRPPTGDNEQF